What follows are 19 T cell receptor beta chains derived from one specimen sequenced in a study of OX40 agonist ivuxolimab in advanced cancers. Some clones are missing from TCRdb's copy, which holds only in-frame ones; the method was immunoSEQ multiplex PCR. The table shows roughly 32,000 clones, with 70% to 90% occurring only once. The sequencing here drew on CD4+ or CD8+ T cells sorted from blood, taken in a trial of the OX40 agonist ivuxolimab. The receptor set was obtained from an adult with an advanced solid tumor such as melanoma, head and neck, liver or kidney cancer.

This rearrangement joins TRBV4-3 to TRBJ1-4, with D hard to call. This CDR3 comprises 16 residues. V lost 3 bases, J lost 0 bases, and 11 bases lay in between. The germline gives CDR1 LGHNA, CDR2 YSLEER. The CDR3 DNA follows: TGCGCCAGCAGCCAGGAGGCGGTAACAACTAATGAAAAACTGTTTTTT. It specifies CASSQEAVTTNEKLFF.

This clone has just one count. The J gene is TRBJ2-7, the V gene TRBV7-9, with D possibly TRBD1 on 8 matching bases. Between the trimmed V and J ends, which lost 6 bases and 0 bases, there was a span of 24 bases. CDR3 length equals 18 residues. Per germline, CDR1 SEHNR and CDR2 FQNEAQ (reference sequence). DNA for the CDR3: TGTGCCAGCAGTTCAAAATCGGGGGGACAGGTTAACTCCTACGAGCAGTACTTC. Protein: CASSSKSGGQVNSYEQYF.

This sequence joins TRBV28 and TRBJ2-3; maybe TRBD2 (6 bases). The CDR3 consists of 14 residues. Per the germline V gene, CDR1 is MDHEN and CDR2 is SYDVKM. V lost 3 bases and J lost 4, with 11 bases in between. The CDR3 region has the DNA TGTGCCAGCAGTTTTTTGCGGGGCCCAGATACGCAGTATTTT. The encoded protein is CASSFLRGPDTQYF. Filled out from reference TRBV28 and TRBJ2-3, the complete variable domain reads DVKVTQSSRYLVKRTGEKVFLECVQDMDHENMFWYRQDPGLGLRLIYFSYDVKMKEKGDIPEGYSVSREKKERFSLILESASTNQTSMYLCASSFLRGPDTQYFGPGTRLTVL.

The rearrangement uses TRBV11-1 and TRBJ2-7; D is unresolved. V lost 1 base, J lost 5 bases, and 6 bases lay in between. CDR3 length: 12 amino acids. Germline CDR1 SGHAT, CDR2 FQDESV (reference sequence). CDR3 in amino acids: CASSLGADEQYF. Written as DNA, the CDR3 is TGTGCCAGCAGCTTAGGAGCCGACGAGCAGTACTTC. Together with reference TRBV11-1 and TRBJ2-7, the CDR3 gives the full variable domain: EAEVAQSPRYKITEKSQAVAFWCDPISGHATLYWYRQILGQGPELLVQFQDESVVDDSQLPKDRFSAERLKGVDSTLKIQPAELGDSAMYLCASSLGADEQYFGPGTRLTVT.

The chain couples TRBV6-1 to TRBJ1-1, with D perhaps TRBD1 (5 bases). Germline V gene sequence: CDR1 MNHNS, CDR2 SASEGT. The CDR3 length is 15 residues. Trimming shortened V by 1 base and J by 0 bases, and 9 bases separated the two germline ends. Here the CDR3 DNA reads TGTGCCAGCAGTGAAGGACAGCACTTGAACACTGAAGCTTTCTTT. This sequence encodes CASSEGQHLNTEAFF.

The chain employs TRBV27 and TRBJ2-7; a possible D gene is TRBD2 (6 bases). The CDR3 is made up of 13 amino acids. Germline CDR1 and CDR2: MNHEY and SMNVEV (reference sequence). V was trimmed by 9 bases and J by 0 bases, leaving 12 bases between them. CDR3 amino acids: CASTPSASYEQYF. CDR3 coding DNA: TGTGCCAGTACCCCTAGCGCCTCCTACGAGCAGTACTTC.

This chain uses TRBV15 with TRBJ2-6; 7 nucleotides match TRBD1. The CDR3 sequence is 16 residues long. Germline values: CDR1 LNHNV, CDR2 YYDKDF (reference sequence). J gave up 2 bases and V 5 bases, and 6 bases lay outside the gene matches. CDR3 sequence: CATSPKTGPGANVLTF. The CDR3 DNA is TGTGCCACCAGCCCTAAGACAGGGCCTGGGGCCAACGTCCTGACTTTC.

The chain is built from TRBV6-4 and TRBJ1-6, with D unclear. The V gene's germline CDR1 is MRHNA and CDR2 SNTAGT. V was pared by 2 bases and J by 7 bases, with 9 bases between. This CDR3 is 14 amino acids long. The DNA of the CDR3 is TGTGCCAGCAGTGACGGAAGAACCAATTCACCCCTCCACTTT. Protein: CASSDGRTNSPLHF.

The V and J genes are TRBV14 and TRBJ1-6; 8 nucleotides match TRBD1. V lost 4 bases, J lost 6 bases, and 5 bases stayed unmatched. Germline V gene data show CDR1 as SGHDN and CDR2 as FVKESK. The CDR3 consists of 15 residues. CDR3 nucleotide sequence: TGTGCCAGCAGCCTAACAGGGGGTAGTAATTCACCCCTCCACTTT. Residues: CASSLTGGSNSPLHF.

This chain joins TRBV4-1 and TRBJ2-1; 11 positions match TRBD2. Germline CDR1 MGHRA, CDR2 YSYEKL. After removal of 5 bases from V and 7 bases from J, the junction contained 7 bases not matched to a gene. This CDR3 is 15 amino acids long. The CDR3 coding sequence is TGCGCCAGCAGCGGACTAGCGGGCCAGGGGAATGAGCAGTTCTTC. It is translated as CASSGLAGQGNEQFF.

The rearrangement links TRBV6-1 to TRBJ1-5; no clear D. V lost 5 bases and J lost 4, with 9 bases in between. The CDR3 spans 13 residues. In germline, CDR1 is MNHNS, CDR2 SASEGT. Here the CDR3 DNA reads TGTGCCAGCAGTTATACATGGAATCAGCCCCAGCATTTT. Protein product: CASSYTWNQPQHF.

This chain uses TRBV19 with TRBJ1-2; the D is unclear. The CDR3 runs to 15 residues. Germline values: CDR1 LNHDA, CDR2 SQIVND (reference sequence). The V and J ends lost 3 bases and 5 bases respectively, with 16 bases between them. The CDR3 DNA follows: TGTGCCAGTAGTATTACGGCAGGCATTGATTATGGCTACACCTTC. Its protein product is CASSITAGIDYGYTF.

The CDR3 DNA reads TGTGCCAGTAGCCCTGGGACAGGCTACGAGCAGTACTTC. This gives the protein CASSPGTGYEQYF. V usage is TRBV19 and J usage is TRBJ2-7, with 8 positions matching TRBD1. Germline V gene data show CDR1 as LNHDA and CDR2 as SQIVND (reference sequence). This CDR3 contains 13 residues. The J segment lost 3 bases and the V segment lost 6 bases, leaving 4 bases of the junction unmatched.

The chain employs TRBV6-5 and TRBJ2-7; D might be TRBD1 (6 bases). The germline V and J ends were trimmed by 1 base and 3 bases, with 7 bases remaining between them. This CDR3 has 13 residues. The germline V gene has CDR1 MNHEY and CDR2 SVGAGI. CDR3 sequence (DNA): TGTGCCAGCAGTTACTTCAGGGGCTACGAGCAGTACTTC. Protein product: CASSYFRGYEQYF.

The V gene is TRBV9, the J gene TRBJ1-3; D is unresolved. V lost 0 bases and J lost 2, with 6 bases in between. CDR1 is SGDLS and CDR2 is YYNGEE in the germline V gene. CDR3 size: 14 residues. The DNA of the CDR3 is TGTGCCAGCAGCGTAGGAGGGACTGGAAACACCATATATTTT. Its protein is CASSVGGTGNTIYF.

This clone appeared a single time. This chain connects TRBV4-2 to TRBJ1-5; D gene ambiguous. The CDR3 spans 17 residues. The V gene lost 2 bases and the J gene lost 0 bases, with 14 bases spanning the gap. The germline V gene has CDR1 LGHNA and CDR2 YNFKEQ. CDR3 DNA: TGTGCCAGCAGCCAAAATTCCTACCTGGATAGCAATCAGCCCCAGCATTTT. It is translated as CASSQNSYLDSNQPQHF.

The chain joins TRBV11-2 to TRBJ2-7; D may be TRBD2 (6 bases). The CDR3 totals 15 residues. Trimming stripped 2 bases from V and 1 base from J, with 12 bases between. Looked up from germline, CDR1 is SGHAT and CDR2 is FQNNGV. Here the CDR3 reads CASSLRGGGSYEQYF. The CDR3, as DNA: TGTGCCAGCAGCTTAAGGGGAGGAGGTTCCTACGAGCAGTACTTC.

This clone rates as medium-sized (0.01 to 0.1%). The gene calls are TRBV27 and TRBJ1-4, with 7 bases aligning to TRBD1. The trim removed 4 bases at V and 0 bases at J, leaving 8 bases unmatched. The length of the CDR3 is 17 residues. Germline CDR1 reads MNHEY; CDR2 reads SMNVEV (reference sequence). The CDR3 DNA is TGTGCCAGCAGTTCGTACGGACAGGCTGCAACTAATGAAAAACTGTTTTTT. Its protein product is CASSSYGQAATNEKLFF.

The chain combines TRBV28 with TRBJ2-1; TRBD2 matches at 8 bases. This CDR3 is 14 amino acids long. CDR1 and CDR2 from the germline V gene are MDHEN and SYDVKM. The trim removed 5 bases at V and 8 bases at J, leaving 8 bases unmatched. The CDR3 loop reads CASSPGGPLYEQFF. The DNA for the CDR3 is TGTGCCAGCAGTCCGGGGGGGCCGCTTTATGAGCAGTTCTTC.